The next 13 T cell receptor beta chains were all read from a single sample in a study of T cell changes during pregnancy in multiple sclerosis. Sequencing used immunoSEQ multiplex PCR; TCRdb keeps in-frame clones, though not all of them. The sample yields some 70,000 clones, roughly 90% seen once. The material sequenced was peripheral blood, taken after pregnancy. These receptor sequences come from a female donor in good health, enrolled as a control in a pregnancy study.

This clone has a single count. This chain joins TRBV6-5 and TRBJ1-2; 8 positions agree with TRBD1. The CDR3 length is 15 residues. Per the germline V gene, CDR1 is MNHEY and CDR2 is SVGAGI. The junction had 13 bases not matched to a gene; V was cut back by 8 bases and J by 5 bases. The CDR3 protein is CASYKVFGQGYGYTF. CDR3 bases: TGTGCCAGCTATAAAGTCTTTGGACAGGGATATGGCTACACCTTC.

This chain uses TRBV10-3 with TRBJ2-5; 12 bases are shared with TRBD2. Germline V gives CDR1 ENHRY, CDR2 SYGVKD. V trimming: 3 bases; J trimming: 5 bases; junction bases outside the gene matches: 4. This CDR3 comprises 15 residues. CDR3 in DNA: TGTGCCATCAGTGACGGACTAGCGGGACGGGAGACCCAGTACTTC. This translates into CAISDGLAGRETQYF.

The chain couples TRBV5-1 to TRBJ1-1; perhaps TRBD1 as D (6 bases). The CDR3 is made up of 15 amino acids. Trimming took 0 bases from V and 0 from J, leaving 9 bases between them. Germline V gives CDR1 SGHRS, CDR2 YFSETQ. CDR3 coding DNA: TGCGCCAGCAGCTTGGAGGGGACATTGAACACTGAAGCTTTCTTT. Encoded protein: CASSLEGTLNTEAFF.

The V gene is TRBV9, the J gene TRBJ2-3; TRBD2 matches 7 bases. With V trimmed by 2 bases and J by 5 bases, 11 bases remained unmatched. The length of the CDR3 is 16 residues. The V gene's germline CDR1 is SGDLS and CDR2 YYNGEE. The CDR3 region is CASSVGMWGGGDTQYF. The CDR3 DNA reads as TGTGCCAGCAGCGTTGGGATGTGGGGGGGTGGAGATACGCAGTATTTT.

The rearrangement uses TRBV9 and TRBJ2-7; 7 positions agree with TRBD1. This CDR3 is built from 14 residues. The ends lost 3 bases at V and 1 base at J; junction bases unmatched: 4. Germline-derived CDR1 and CDR2 are SGDLS and YYNGEE. The CDR3 DNA reads TGTGCCAGCAGCGCAAGGGACAGATCCTACGAGCAGTACTTC. Translating it yields CASSARDRSYEQYF.

The CDR3 DNA sequence: TGTGCCAGCAGTACTTACAGGAATAACTATGGCTACACCTTC. Its translation is CASSTYRNNYGYTF. This chain links TRBV27 with TRBJ1-2; TRBD1 might be the D (5 bases). Trimming took 5 bases from V and 1 from J, leaving 11 bases between them. There are 14 residues in the CDR3. CDR1 and CDR2 from the germline V gene are MNHEY and SMNVEV (reference sequence).

The chain is built from TRBV5-4 and TRBJ2-2, with 7 bases matching TRBD1. Trimming cost V 4 bases and J 2 bases; bases outside gene matches: 8. In germline, CDR1 is SGHNT, CDR2 YYREEE (reference sequence). This CDR3 spans 16 amino acids. For the CDR3, the DNA is TGTGCCAGCAGCCCTGGGACAGCCACTAACACCGGGGAGCTGTTTTTT. This codes for CASSPGTATNTGELFF.

This rearrangement joins TRBV5-1 to TRBJ2-3; D may be TRBD2 (5 bases). CDR3 size: 16 residues. Germline CDR1 and CDR2: SGHRS and YFSETQ. The V gene lost 3 bases and the J gene lost 6 bases, with 20 bases spanning the gap. DNA of the CDR3: TGCGCCAGCAGCTCAGGACTTTCCTGGAGTGGGGATACGCAGTATTTT. It specifies CASSSGLSWSGDTQYF.

The chain has TRBV11-3 and TRBJ1-2; 8 bases are a match to TRBD1. This CDR3 has 13 amino acids. V lost 3 bases to trimming and J lost 6 bases; unmatched junction nucleotides: 3. Germline V gene data show CDR1 as SGHNT and CDR2 as YENEEA. CDR3 nucleotides: TGTGCCAGCAGCTTCCCAGGGGGCGATGGCTACACCTTC. Protein: CASSFPGGDGYTF. The variable domain in full, completed from reference TRBV11-3 and TRBJ1-2, reads EAGVVQSPRYKIIEKKQPVAFWCNPISGHNTLYWYLQNLGQGPELLIRYENEEAVDDSQLPKDRFSAERLKGVDSTLKIQPAELGDSAVYLCASSFPGGDGYTFGSGTRLTVV.

The chain combines TRBV5-6 with TRBJ1-3; D is possibly TRBD1 (5 bases). The CDR3 runs 14 residues. Germline CDR1 and CDR2: SGHDT and YYEEEE. V lost 4 bases, J lost 3 bases, and 11 bases lay in between. The CDR3, as DNA: TGTGCCAGCAGCCTAAGGGGCTTTGGAAACACCATATATTTT. As protein: CASSLRGFGNTIYF.

Concerning this clone: Likely a read error: the CDR3 ends without its conserved phenylalanine or tryptophan. The DNA is left out, because the CDR3 cannot be placed on it with certainty; the CDR3 is given as TCRdb lists it. V is TRBV6-1 and J is TRBJ1-4. The CDR3 numbers 13 amino acids, ends counted. Germline CDR1 is MNHNS and CDR2 is SASEGT. CDR3 in amino acids: CASSEGGTVASIE.

The chain employs TRBV5-8 and TRBJ2-5, with 10 bases matching TRBD1. J gave up 3 bases and V 6 bases, and 14 bases lay outside the gene matches. Germline-derived CDR1 and CDR2 are SGHTS and YDEGEE. The CDR3 is 17 amino acids. Here the CDR3 DNA reads TGTGCCAGCAAACGGACAGGGGGAACACCGTCGAAAGAGACCCAGTACTTC. Translating it yields CASKRTGGTPSKETQYF.

The chain carries TRBV5-1 and TRBJ1-6, with TRBD1 as a possible D gene (5 bases). Between the trimmed V and J ends, which lost 6 bases and 7 bases, there was a span of 20 bases. Per the germline V gene, CDR1 is SGHRS and CDR2 is YFSETQ. The CDR3 runs to 16 residues. CDR3 in DNA: TGCGCCAGCAAATTTTCCCCCGGGGAGGGGAATTCACCCCTCCACTTT. Encoded protein: CASKFSPGEGNSPLHF.